The T cell receptor beta chain described here comes from a study of blood T cell repertoires in COVID-19. This clone came up a few times. Clones were read by immunoSEQ multiplex PCR, and TCRdb kept only the in-frame ones, dropping some. Altogether 130,000 to 150,000 clones are present, 70% to 90% being singletons, with the ten largest covering about an eighth. CDR1 and CDR2 (germline): SGHNT, YYREEE (reference sequence). The trim removed 6 bases at V and 1 base at J, leaving 8 bases unmatched. The length of the CDR3 is 16 residues. The rearrangement links TRBV5-4 to TRBJ1-4, with TRBD1 matching over 8 bases. The clonotype originates from a man aged 55 to 70 with active or convalescent COVID-19. The material sequenced was peripheral blood. The CDR3 DNA is TGTGCCAGCACCGACAGGGGTTTTGGAACTAATGAAAAACTGTTTTTT. Translating it yields CASTDRGFGTNEKLFF.